This entry lists 11 T cell receptor beta chains sequenced from one sample in a study of blood T cell repertoires in COVID-19. Only in-frame clones appear in the TCRdb table, and some are missing; sequencing was by immunoSEQ multiplex PCR. The repertoire consists of under 200,000 clones, with approximately 85% occurring once and the leading ten covering around 4.9%. Material: peripheral blood. These receptors came from a woman aged 80 or older with acute or convalescent COVID-19.

In this sample, this clone turned up once. The CDR3 sequence: CASSEGRNYGYTF. CDR3 DNA: TGTGCCAGCAGTGAGGGGCGTAACTATGGCTACACCTTC. The rearrangement uses TRBV2 and TRBJ1-2; D might be TRBD1 (5 bases). Germline loops: CDR1 SNHLY, CDR2 FYNNEI. Trimming removed 3 bases at V and 1 base at J, with 6 bases between. This CDR3 comprises 13 residues.

This chain connects TRBV7-2 to TRBJ2-7; TRBD2 matches at 7 bases. V lost 2 bases, J lost 3 bases, and 4 bases stayed unmatched. Looked up from germline, CDR1 is SGHTA and CDR2 is FQGNSA. The CDR3 contains 14 residues. Here the CDR3 DNA reads TGTGCCAGCAGCTTATTAGCGGGCAACTACGAGCAGTACTTC. Translating gives CASSLLAGNYEQYF. Based on the CDR3 plus reference TRBV7-2 and TRBJ2-7, the full variable domain is GAGVSQSPSNKVTEKGKDVELRCDPISGHTALYWYRQSLGQGLEFLIYFQGNSAPDKSGLPSDRFSAERTGGSVSTLTIQRTQQEDSAVYLCASSLLAGNYEQYFGPGTRLTVT.

V is TRBV18 and J is TRBJ1-2; 7 bases are shared with TRBD1. The CDR3 is made up of 15 amino acids. V lost 5 bases and J lost 0; bases outside the gene matches: 6. Germline V gene lookup returns CDR1 KGHSH and CDR2 LQKENI. The CDR3 loop is CASSTTGTANYGYTF. CDR3 coding DNA: TGTGCCAGCTCAACGACCGGGACAGCTAACTATGGCTACACCTTC. The variable domain in full, completed from reference TRBV18 and TRBJ1-2, reads NAGVMQNPRHLVRRRGQEARLRCSPMKGHSHVYWYRQLPEEGLKFMVYLQKENIIDESGMPKERFSAEFPKEGPSILRIQQVVRGDSAAYFCASSTTGTANYGYTFGSGTRLTVV.

The chain joins TRBV6-5 to TRBJ1-5; 7 bases match TRBD1. The CDR3 contains 15 residues. V was pared by 6 bases and J by 2 bases, with 7 bases of the junction left unmatched. Germline V gene lookup returns CDR1 MNHEY and CDR2 SVGAGI. The CDR3 protein is CASSQTGQGNQPQHF. For the CDR3, the DNA is TGTGCCAGCAGCCAGACTGGACAGGGCAATCAGCCCCAGCATTTT.

J is TRBJ2-4 and V is TRBV4-1; 9 bases fit TRBD1. V was pared by 1 base and J by 0 bases, with 7 bases of the junction left unmatched. Germline values: CDR1 MGHRA, CDR2 YSYEKL. The CDR3 is 18 residues long. CDR3 in amino acids: CASSQGDRGILAKNIQYF. The CDR3 DNA sequence: TGCGCCAGCAGCCAAGGTGACAGGGGGATTTTAGCCAAAAACATTCAGTACTTC.

This chain joins TRBV9 and TRBJ1-1; 12 nucleotides line up with TRBD1. Germline V gives CDR1 SGDLS, CDR2 YYNGEE. This CDR3 has 18 amino acids. V shed 1 base and J 0 bases; nucleotides not matched to a gene: 7. This CDR3 is CASSVPGQGALMNTEAFF. The CDR3, as DNA: TGTGCCAGCAGCGTACCGGGACAGGGGGCCCTAATGAACACTGAAGCTTTCTTT.

V gene TRBV5-6 combines with J gene TRBJ2-1, with D maybe TRBD1 (7 bases). Germline assignment: CDR1 SGHDT and CDR2 YYEEEE. The germline V and J ends were trimmed by 4 bases and 4 bases, with 15 bases remaining between them. CDR3 length: 15 amino acids. CDR3 in amino acids: CASSGGTALYNEQFF. In nucleotides, the CDR3 is TGTGCCAGCAGCGGCGGGACAGCCCTTTACAATGAGCAGTTCTTC. Full variable domain (outside the CDR3, taken from reference TRBV5-6 and TRBJ2-1): DAGVTQSPTHLIKTRGQQVTLRCSPKSGHDTVSWYQQALGQGPQFIFQYYEEEERQRGNFPDRFSGHQFPNYSSELNVNALLLGDSALYLCASSGGTALYNEQFFGPGTRLTVL.

The CDR3 spells CASSQDRPGRSSPLHF. In DNA, the CDR3 is TGCGCCAGCAGCCAAGATCGTCCCGGTCGGAGTTCACCCCTCCACTTT. The chain carries TRBV4-3 and TRBJ1-6; unclear D gene. V was clipped by 0 bases and J by 9 bases, with 15 bases between them. The CDR3 spans 16 residues. Per the germline V gene, CDR1 is LGHNA and CDR2 is YSLEER.

This clone appeared once. The CDR3 is CASIRGGSEKLFF. CDR3 coding DNA: TGTGCCAGCATTAGAGGGGGTAGTGAAAAACTGTTTTTT. This chain links TRBV6-6 with TRBJ1-4; D is possibly TRBD1 (6 bases). V lost 7 bases to trimming and J lost 7 bases, with 13 bases between them. Germline V CDR1 and CDR2: MNHNY, SVGAGI (reference sequence). CDR3 length: 13 residues.

V usage is TRBV9 and J usage is TRBJ2-4; possibly TRBD1 for D (6 bases). The germline gives CDR1 SGDLS, CDR2 YYNGEE. The V end lost 2 bases, the J end lost 0 bases, and 9 bases lay between the germline ends. The CDR3 spans 15 residues. CDR3 loop: CASSVDSLAKNIQYF. DNA for the CDR3: TGTGCCAGCAGCGTGGACAGTTTAGCCAAAAACATTCAGTACTTC.

The chain joins TRBV4-2 to TRBJ2-1, with 9 bases identical to TRBD2. The CDR3 loop spans 14 amino acids. Trimming cost V 2 bases and J 13 bases; bases outside gene matches: 9. The germline V gene encodes CDR1 LGHNA and CDR2 YNFKEQ. CDR3 amino acids: CASSQISGSGNQFF. The DNA for the CDR3 is TGTGCCAGCAGCCAAATTAGCGGGAGCGGTAATCAGTTCTTC.